This T cell receptor beta chain came from a study of T cell repertoires in cytomegalovirus infection. Germline CDR1 reads LNHDA; CDR2 reads SQIVND (reference sequence). This CDR3 region has 15 residues. The V end was cut by 5 bases, the J end by 5 bases, with 18 bases between. Study outcomes and limitations: Identification of carriers of CMV plus the relevant HLA was performed using cumulative public TCR beta family frequency.

This clonotype was seen a handful of times. Its matching antigen is unknown. Via MiXCR, TCRdb re-called the reads, giving one row per CDR3 protein. The sample includes approximately 750,000 distinct CDR3 sequences, approximately 34% seen only once; the top ten take 2.5% to 3.5%. This chain uses TRBV19 with TRBJ1-2; weak D call: TRBD1 (6 bases). The clonotype originates from a human donor in good health (CMV status not recorded). Some clones in this sample may be carry-over from other donors' samples. Sequences were obtained from PBMCs. As DNA, the CDR3 is TGTGCCAGTAGTTCGAGACAGGCCCAACGATATGGCTACACCTTC. Translation: CASSSRQAQRYGYTF.